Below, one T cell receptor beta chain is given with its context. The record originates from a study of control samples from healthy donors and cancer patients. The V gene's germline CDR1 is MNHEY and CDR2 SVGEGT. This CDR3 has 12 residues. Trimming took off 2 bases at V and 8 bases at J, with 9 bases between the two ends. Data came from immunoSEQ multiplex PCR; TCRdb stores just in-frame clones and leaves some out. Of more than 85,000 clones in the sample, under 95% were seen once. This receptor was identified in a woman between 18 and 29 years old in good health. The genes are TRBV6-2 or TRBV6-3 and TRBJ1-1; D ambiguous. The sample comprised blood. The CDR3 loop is CASSYPDPEAFF. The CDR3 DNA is TGTGCCAGCAGTTACCCGGATCCCGAAGCTTTCTTT.